Following are 10 T cell receptor beta chains from one sample sequenced in a study of blood T cell repertoires in COVID-19. Using immunoSEQ multiplex PCR, the repertoire was profiled, and TCRdb retains in-frame clones only, with some absent. This sample carries some 350,000 clones, roughly 88% of them seen once, and the ten largest clones take about 5%. The source material was PBMCs or T cells enriched from blood (not recorded which). These receptors all stem from a man under 40 who had recovered from COVID-19.

The chain joins TRBV24-1 to TRBJ2-1; TRBD2 aligns across 7 bases. J gave up 5 bases and V 5 bases, and 5 bases lay outside the gene matches. Germline-derived CDR1 and CDR2 are KGHDR and SFDVKD. CDR3 length: 14 amino acids. The CDR3 sequence is CATSVVGGNNEQFF. The CDR3 DNA follows: TGTGCCACCAGTGTGGTCGGGGGGAACAATGAGCAGTTCTTC.

J is TRBJ2-2 and V is TRBV6-5; no reliable D call. In germline, CDR1 is MNHEY, CDR2 SVGAGI. Trimming took off 6 bases at V and 8 bases at J, with 10 bases between the two ends. The CDR3 is 12 amino acids. The CDR3 sequence is CASRYRTGELFF. The CDR3 nucleotides read TGTGCCAGCAGATACCGTACTGGGGAGCTGTTTTTT.

This sequence joins TRBV12-3 or TRBV12-4 and TRBJ2-5; unclear D gene. The V gene lost 4 bases and the J gene lost 5 bases, with 5 bases spanning the gap. CDR3 length equals 11 residues. DNA for the CDR3: TGTGCCAGCAGTTACAAGGAGACCCAGTACTTC. As protein: CASSYKETQYF.

The chain combines TRBV9 with TRBJ2-5, with 11 nucleotides matching TRBD2. Trimming removed 0 bases from V and 1 base from J; junction bases left unmatched: 5. Germline V lookup: CDR1 SGDLS, CDR2 YYNGEE. This CDR3 has 17 residues. The CDR3 sequence: CASSVESLAGGQETQYF. DNA of the CDR3: TGTGCCAGCAGCGTAGAATCGCTAGCGGGGGGCCAAGAGACCCAGTACTTC.

This rearrangement joins TRBV28 to TRBJ1-1, with 7 bases that match TRBD1. The CDR3 length is 12 residues. Germline V CDR1 and CDR2: MDHEN, SYDVKM. J lost 4 bases, V lost 8 bases, and 4 bases had no gene match. DNA of the CDR3: TGTGCCAGCCAAAGGACAGGCACTGAAGCTTTCTTT. Its protein product is CASQRTGTEAFF.

The chain links TRBV25-1 to TRBJ2-1; D is undetermined. The CDR3 is made up of 12 amino acids. The V and J ends lost 8 bases and 2 bases respectively, with 7 bases between them. Germline V gives CDR1 MGHDK, CDR2 SYGVNS. The CDR3 loop reads CASYSAYNEQFF. The CDR3 nucleotides are TGTGCCAGCTACAGTGCCTACAATGAGCAGTTCTTC.

V is TRBV7-9 and J is TRBJ2-7; tentative D call: TRBD1 (5 bases). Germline CDR1 is SEHNR and CDR2 is FQNEAQ (reference sequence). The CDR3 extends over 15 amino acids. The V end was cut by 3 bases, the J end by 1 base, with 13 bases between. CDR3 DNA sequence: TGTGCCAGCAGCTTGGGGCCAGGGCTTTCCTACGAGCAGTACTTC. Amino acid sequence: CASSLGPGLSYEQYF.

V and J are TRBV7-9 and TRBJ1-4; TRBD1 aligns across 7 bases. Germline V gives CDR1 SEHNR, CDR2 FQNEAQ (reference sequence). J gave up 6 bases and V 1 base, and 5 bases lay outside the gene matches. The CDR3 is 15 amino acids. The CDR3 region has the DNA TGTGCCAGCAGCTTAGTAAGGGGGCTGGATGAAAAACTGTTTTTT. As protein: CASSLVRGLDEKLFF.

V is TRBV7-9 and J is TRBJ2-5, with 10 bases aligning to TRBD1. Germline V CDR1 and CDR2: SEHNR, FQNEAQ (reference sequence). This CDR3 is built from 14 residues. Trimming at V came to 5 bases and at J to 2 bases, leaving 2 bases not matched to a gene. The CDR3 protein is CASSRGQGQETQYF. As DNA, the CDR3 is TGTGCCAGCAGCAGGGGACAGGGGCAAGAGACCCAGTACTTC.

The chain combines TRBV6-1 with TRBJ1-2, with D perhaps TRBD1 (5 bases). Trimming stripped 0 bases from V and 8 bases from J, with 19 bases between. The germline gives CDR1 MNHNS, CDR2 SASEGT. CDR3 length: 16 amino acids. CDR3 sequence: CASSEAAGRLREGYTF. The CDR3 bases are TGTGCCAGCAGTGAAGCGGCGGGACGCCTGAGGGAGGGCTACACCTTC.